Below are 16 T cell receptor beta chains sequenced from a single sample in a study of T cell repertoires in cytomegalovirus infection. TCRdb re-derived calls from the reads in MiXCR, one entry per CDR3 protein. The sample records around 170,000 distinct CDR3 sequences, under 20% being singletons. Sequenced sample: CD8+ T cells from PBMCs. These TCRs come from a human donor in good health (CMV status not recorded). Some clones in this sample may be carry-over from other donors' samples.

The table lists this clonotype with a few counts. This sequence joins TRBV12-5 and TRBJ2-3, with TRBD2 matching over 11 bases. Germline assignment: CDR1 LGHNT and CDR2 FRNRAP. After removal of 0 bases from V and 0 bases from J, the junction contained 5 bases not matched to a gene. The CDR3 length is 18 residues. The CDR3 reads CASGLVPSGRSSTDTQYF. The CDR3 region has the DNA TGTGCTAGTGGTTTGGTTCCTAGCGGGAGGTCTAGCACAGATACGCAGTATTTT.

This chain uses TRBV2 with TRBJ1-4; 11 nucleotides agree with TRBD1. Germline V gives CDR1 SNHLY, CDR2 FYNNEI. V was pared by 8 bases and J by 8 bases, with 13 bases of the junction left unmatched. The CDR3 has 16 amino acids. The CDR3 here is CASSDRGPSKWEKLFF. As DNA, the CDR3 is TGTGCCAGCTCGGACAGGGGGCCGTCGAAATGGGAAAAACTGTTTTTT.

This rearrangement joins TRBV28 to TRBJ2-1, with 7 bases that match TRBD1. The germline gives CDR1 MDHEN, CDR2 SYDVKM. The CDR3 is made up of 13 amino acids. After removal of 6 bases from V and 13 bases from J, the junction contained 12 bases not matched to a gene. The CDR3 reads CASSNTGVTAQFF. The CDR3 bases are TGTGCCAGCAGCAACACAGGGGTAACGGCCCAGTTCTTC.

This clonotype has just a few counts. The V gene is TRBV7-2, the J gene TRBJ2-7; 9 bases line up with TRBD1. The CDR3 is 13 amino acids. Unmatched junction bases numbered 5, after V lost 5 bases and J lost 6 bases. Germline loops: CDR1 SGHTA, CDR2 FQGNSA. CDR3 in DNA: TGTGCCAGCAGCGCGGGGACAGGGAGCGAGCAGTACTTC. It yields the protein CASSAGTGSEQYF.

This clonotype has more than one count but fewer than ten. The gene calls are TRBV7-8 and TRBJ1-4; D is unclear. The ends were cut back, 6 bases at V and 8 bases at J, with 22 bases in the middle. This CDR3 is built from 16 residues. The germline gives CDR1 SGHVS, CDR2 FQNEAQ. CDR3 region: CASSPTRRMLEEKLFF. The CDR3 nucleotides read TGTGCCAGCAGTCCAACGCGGAGAATGTTAGAAGAAAAACTGTTTTTT.

This clonotype was counted at least ten times. J is TRBJ2-7 and V is TRBV7-8; 10 positions match TRBD1. The CDR3 covers 14 residues. Germline loops: CDR1 SGHVS, CDR2 FQNEAQ. The V gene end was trimmed by 4 bases and the J gene end by 5 bases; junction bases not matched to a gene: 5. In nucleotides, the CDR3 is TGTGCCAGCAGCTCTTGGGACAGGGGCGACGAGCAGTACTTC. Its translation is CASSSWDRGDEQYF.

The chain is built from TRBV6-6 and TRBJ2-7, with 11 bases aligning to TRBD1. V shed 7 bases, J shed 3 bases, and the junction held 8 bases outside the gene matches. The CDR3 runs to 15 residues. Germline V gene sequence: CDR1 MNHNY, CDR2 SVGAGI (reference sequence). CDR3 amino acids: CASIIAGTGGYEQYF. The DNA for the CDR3 is TGTGCCAGCATTATCGCCGGGACAGGGGGCTACGAGCAGTACTTC.

About this clonotype: As the CDR3 is not closed by the conserved phenylalanine or tryptophan, this likely results from a read error. The chain is built from TRBV7-3 and TRBJ2-5; D is undetermined. V lost 4 bases and J lost 1, with 13 bases in between. This CDR3 spans 15 amino acids. Germline CDR1 and CDR2: SGHTA and FQGTGA. The CDR3 DNA reads TGTGCCAGCAGCTCCTCCCCAGGAAGCCAAGAGACCCAGTACTTG. Encoded protein: CASSSSPGSQETQYL.

This clonotype turned up a few times. V is TRBV7-8 and J is TRBJ2-7; maybe TRBD2 (6 bases). This CDR3 has 12 residues. CDR1 SGHVS and CDR2 FQNEAQ come from the germline V gene. V lost 11 bases and J 3 bases, leaving 14 bases between the germline ends. CDR3 sequence reads: CACRDSGYEQYF. CDR3 DNA: TGTGCCTGCCGGGACTCCGGCTACGAGCAGTACTTC.

This clonotype was observed many times. The rearrangement links TRBV7-8 to TRBJ1-1; D is undetermined. The CDR3 runs to 12 residues. V lost 5 bases to trimming and J lost 2 bases, with 6 bases between them. Germline V gene lookup returns CDR1 SGHVS and CDR2 FQNEAQ. For the CDR3, the DNA is TGTGCCAGCAGCCCTTTAAACACTGAAGCTTTCTTT. Amino acid sequence: CASSPLNTEAFF. The variable domain in full, with the rest retrieved from reference TRBV7-8 and TRBJ1-1, is GAGVSQSPRYKVAKRGQDVALRCDPISGHVSLFWYQQALGQGPEFLTYFQNEAQLDKSGLPSDRFFAERPEGSVSTLKIQRTQQEDSAVYLCASSPLNTEAFFGQGTRLTVV.

The table lists this clonotype with many counts. The chain has TRBV7-2 and TRBJ1-5; 9 positions match TRBD1. J was trimmed by 5 bases and V by 6 bases; bases with no gene match: 11. CDR1 and CDR2 (germline): SGHTA, FQGNSA. The CDR3 totals 16 residues. The DNA of the CDR3 is TGTGCCAGCAGTCTTACAGGGGGCCATCCGCATCAGCCCCAGCATTTT. Its protein is CASSLTGGHPHQPQHF. Together with reference TRBV7-2 and TRBJ1-5, the CDR3 gives the full variable domain: GAGVSQSPSNKVTEKGKDVELRCDPISGHTALYWYRQSLGQGLEFLIYFQGNSAPDKSGLPSDRFSAERTGGSVSTLTIQRTQQEDSAVYLCASSLTGGHPHQPQHFGDGTRLSIL.

This clonotype was counted at least ten times. The CDR3 loop is CASSQSLAGNEQFF. CDR3 DNA sequence: TGTGCCAGCAGCCAGAGTCTAGCGGGAAATGAGCAGTTCTTC. The genes are TRBV7-2 and TRBJ2-1; 9 positions match TRBD2. The CDR3 length is 14 residues. The trim removed 5 bases at V and 7 bases at J, leaving 6 bases unmatched. CDR1 and CDR2 from the germline V gene are SGHTA and FQGNSA.

V usage is TRBV6-5 and J usage is TRBJ2-6; either TRBD1 or TRBD2 may fit D (5 bases each). The CDR3 loop spans 15 amino acids. V was cut by 2 bases and J by 4 bases, with 9 bases left in between. Germline V gene data show CDR1 as MNHEY and CDR2 as SVGAGI. DNA of the CDR3: TGTGCCAGCAGTTACGCCAGGGACGGGGCCAACGTCCTGACTTTC. It encodes CASSYARDGANVLTF.

This sequence joins TRBV29-1 and TRBJ2-7; TRBD2 is a possible D gene (6 bases). Germline CDR1 and CDR2: SQVTM and ANQGSEA. The CDR3 is 13 residues long. Deletions cut 5 bases from V and 1 base from J, with 12 bases between. The CDR3 coding sequence is TGCAGCGTTCTTGGAGGGCGTTCCTACGAGCAGTACTTC. Its translation is CSVLGGRSYEQYF.

This rearrangement joins TRBV13 to TRBJ2-1, with 7 bases fitting TRBD2. Germline V gene data show CDR1 as PRHDT and CDR2 as FYEKMQ (reference sequence). The CDR3 is 15 amino acids. V gave up 3 bases and J gave up 7 bases; unmatched junction bases: 9. In DNA, the CDR3 is TGTGCCAGCAGCTTGACAGCGGGAATGGAAAATGAGCAGTTCTTC. This codes for CASSLTAGMENEQFF. Drawing the rest from reference TRBV13 and TRBJ2-1, the complete variable domain is AAGVIQSPRHLIKEKRETATLKCYPIPRHDTVYWYQQGPGQDPQFLISFYEKMQSDKGSIPDRFSAQQFSDYHSELNMSSLELGDSALYFCASSLTAGMENEQFFGPGTRLTVL.

This clonotype was seen many times. CDR3 nucleotide sequence: TGTGCCAGCAGCTTGTCCCGCTCCTACAATGAGCAGTTCTTC. This translates into CASSLSRSYNEQFF. This chain uses TRBV11-2 with TRBJ2-1, with D unresolved. The CDR3 is 14 residues long. The V gene's germline CDR1 is SGHAT and CDR2 FQNNGV. Trimming shortened V by 3 bases and J by 0 bases, and 6 bases separated the two germline ends.